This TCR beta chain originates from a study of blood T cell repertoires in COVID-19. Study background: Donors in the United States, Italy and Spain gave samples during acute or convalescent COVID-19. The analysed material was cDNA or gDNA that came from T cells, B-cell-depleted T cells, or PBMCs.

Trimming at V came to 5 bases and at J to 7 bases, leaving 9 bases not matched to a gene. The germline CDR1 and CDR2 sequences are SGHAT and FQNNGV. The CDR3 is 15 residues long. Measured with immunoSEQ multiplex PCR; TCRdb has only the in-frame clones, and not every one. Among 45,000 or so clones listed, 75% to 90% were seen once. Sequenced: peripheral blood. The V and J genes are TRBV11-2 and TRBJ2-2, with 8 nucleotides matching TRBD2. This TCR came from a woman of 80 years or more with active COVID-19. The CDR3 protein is CASSAVAGSGGELFF. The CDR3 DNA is TGTGCCAGCAGCGCGGTAGCGGGGTCGGGCGGGGAGCTGTTTTTT.